What follows are 25 T cell receptor beta chains derived from one specimen sequenced in a study of cytomegalovirus exposure and HLA in healthy donors. Sequencing used immunoSEQ multiplex PCR; TCRdb keeps in-frame clones, though not all of them. This sample has 230,000 or so clones; around 90% occur once, and the top ten carry around 3%. Sample: PBMCs. The receptors originated from a woman under 30 in good health and CMV-seronegative.

About this clone: The sample has other DNA sequences that encode this CDR3 too. The chain employs TRBV5-1 and TRBJ2-1; 8 nucleotides align to TRBD2. This CDR3 region has 15 residues. The J segment lost 4 bases and the V segment lost 1 base, leaving 4 bases of the junction unmatched. Looked up from germline, CDR1 is SGHRS and CDR2 is YFSETQ. The CDR3 here is CASSLTSGSYNEQFF. For the CDR3, the DNA is TGCGCCAGCAGCTTGACTAGCGGATCATACAATGAGCAGTTCTTC.

This clone was counted once. V is TRBV11-2 and J is TRBJ1-1; 8 bases agree with TRBD1. This CDR3 is 15 amino acids long. With V trimmed by 3 bases and J by 1 base, 4 bases remained unmatched. The germline V gene encodes CDR1 SGHAT and CDR2 FQNNGV. The CDR3: CASSLAGGANTEAFF. The CDR3 region has the DNA TGTGCCAGCAGCTTGGCAGGGGGCGCGAACACTGAAGCTTTCTTT.

The chain uses TRBV5-1 and TRBJ2-2; TRBD2 is a possible D gene (5 bases). V lost 4 bases and J 5 bases, leaving 21 bases between the germline ends. The germline V gene encodes CDR1 SGHRS and CDR2 YFSETQ. The CDR3 spans 17 residues. The CDR3 sequence: CASSPPALSGATGELFF. The DNA for the CDR3 is TGCGCCAGCAGCCCCCCAGCCCTCAGCGGCGCTACCGGGGAGCTGTTTTTT. The whole variable domain, filled in from reference TRBV5-1 and TRBJ2-2, reads KAGVTQTPRYLIKTRGQQVTLSCSPISGHRSVSWYQQTPGQGLQFLFEYFSETQRNKGNFPGRFSGRQFSNSRSEMNVSTLELGDSALYLCASSPPALSGATGELFFGEGSRLTVL.

This CDR3 is CASSPGLAGQETQYF. As DNA, the CDR3 is TGTGCCAGCAGCCCTGGGCTAGCGGGACAAGAGACCCAGTACTTC. The chain carries TRBV7-3 and TRBJ2-5; 9 positions agree with TRBD2. Trimming at V came to 5 bases and at J to 2 bases, leaving 6 bases not matched to a gene. The CDR3 length is 15 residues. Germline-derived CDR1 and CDR2 are SGHTA and FQGTGA.

The rearrangement links TRBV28 to TRBJ1-2; D gene uncertain. CDR1 and CDR2 (germline): MDHEN, SYDVKM. The germline V and J ends were trimmed by 6 bases and 8 bases, with 25 bases remaining between them. This CDR3 contains 16 residues. CDR3 nucleotide sequence: TGTGCCAGCAGCCCACCCCCGGAGGGCCGAGTAGGGGGCTACACCTTC. Translated, it gives CASSPPPEGRVGGYTF.

The chain uses TRBV2 and TRBJ1-5; no clear D gene. V dropped 3 bases and J dropped 4 bases, with 4 bases sitting between them. Germline lookup yields CDR1 SNHLY and CDR2 FYNNEI. The length of the CDR3 is 12 residues. The CDR3 DNA reads as TGTGCCAGCAGTGACGGGAATCAGCCCCAGCATTTT. It translates to CASSDGNQPQHF.

The V and J genes are TRBV5-4 and TRBJ2-7; 9 bases line up with TRBD1. With V trimmed by 8 bases and J by 2 bases, 5 bases remained unmatched. The germline gives CDR1 SGHNT, CDR2 YYREEE (reference sequence). This CDR3 is 13 amino acids long. CDR3 amino acids: CARVQGAPYEQYF. The CDR3 region has the DNA TGTGCCAGGGTACAGGGGGCCCCCTACGAGCAGTACTTC.

The V gene is TRBV5-1, the J gene TRBJ2-7, with 12 bases fitting TRBD2. V trimming: 4 bases; J trimming: 1 base; junction bases outside the gene matches: 3. The CDR3 has 15 amino acids. CDR1 and CDR2 (germline): SGHRS, YFSETQ. CDR3 protein: CASSRTSGTSYEQYF. Here the CDR3 DNA reads TGCGCCAGCAGCCGGACTAGCGGGACGTCCTACGAGCAGTACTTC. The full variable domain, with the rest looked up from reference TRBV5-1 and TRBJ2-7, is KAGVTQTPRYLIKTRGQQVTLSCSPISGHRSVSWYQQTPGQGLQFLFEYFSETQRNKGNFPGRFSGRQFSNSRSEMNVSTLELGDSALYLCASSRTSGTSYEQYFGPGTRLTVT.

This rearrangement joins TRBV7-9 to TRBJ2-3; D might be TRBD2 (5 bases). V lost 0 bases and J 5 bases, leaving 9 bases between the germline ends. The V gene's germline CDR1 is SEHNR and CDR2 FQNEAQ (reference sequence). The CDR3 runs to 14 residues. CDR3 in amino acids: CASSLAGARDTQYF. CDR3 in DNA: TGTGCCAGCAGCTTAGCGGGAGCGAGAGATACGCAGTATTTT.

This chain joins TRBV28 and TRBJ2-7, with a possible D match to TRBD1 (5 bases). CDR3 size: 14 residues. Germline CDR1 MDHEN, CDR2 SYDVKM. Trimming removed 10 bases at V and 3 bases at J, with 19 bases between. The CDR3 region is CATEPAGPLYEQYF. The CDR3 DNA reads as TGTGCCACCGAACCGGCAGGGCCCCTCTACGAGCAGTACTTC.

The chain uses TRBV28 and TRBJ2-5; 8 nucleotides match TRBD1. The CDR3 is 16 amino acids. V lost 2 bases to trimming and J lost 4 bases; unmatched junction nucleotides: 9. Germline V gene lookup returns CDR1 MDHEN and CDR2 SYDVKM. The CDR3 reads CASSLLGQGGGETQYF. Written as DNA, the CDR3 is TGTGCCAGCAGTTTACTCGGACAGGGTGGAGGAGAGACCCAGTACTTC.

The DNA for the CDR3 is TGTGCCAGCAGGGCGGGAGTACGCCACGAGCAGTACTTC. Amino acid sequence: CASRAGVRHEQYF. The chain employs TRBV2 and TRBJ2-7, with TRBD2 matching over 7 bases. Germline CDR1 SNHLY, CDR2 FYNNEI. This CDR3 contains 13 residues. J lost 5 bases, V lost 6 bases, and 7 bases had no gene match.

The chain is built from TRBV4-1 and TRBJ2-7; 10 bases match TRBD1. J gave up 0 bases and V 0 bases, and 20 bases lay outside the gene matches. Germline V gives CDR1 MGHRA, CDR2 YSYEKL. The CDR3 runs 22 residues. CDR3 coding DNA: TGCGCCAGCAGCCAAGATTACGGGACAGGGGCAGTGGGCGGGAAAACCTCCTACGAGCAGTACTTC. This gives the protein CASSQDYGTGAVGGKTSYEQYF.

This sequence joins TRBV27 and TRBJ2-7, with 8 bases lining up with TRBD1. This CDR3 spans 14 amino acids. The J segment lost 6 bases and the V segment lost 4 bases, leaving 8 bases of the junction unmatched. Germline V lookup: CDR1 MNHEY, CDR2 SMNVEV (reference sequence). CDR3 DNA: TGTGCCAGCAGTTCCCGGGACAGGATCTCCGAGCAGTACTTC. It translates to CASSSRDRISEQYF.

The chain carries TRBV7-6 and TRBJ2-7, with 7 bases aligning to TRBD2. CDR3 length equals 16 residues. Germline V lookup: CDR1 SGHVS, CDR2 FNYEAQ. Trimming took 0 bases from V and 5 from J; bases not matched to a gene: 10. The CDR3: CASSLALRMAGDEQYF. The CDR3, as DNA: TGTGCCAGCAGCTTAGCGCTAAGAATGGCGGGAGACGAGCAGTACTTC.

The rearrangement links TRBV19 to TRBJ2-7; D may be TRBD2 (5 bases). The length of the CDR3 is 13 residues. Germline CDR1 is LNHDA and CDR2 is SQIVND (reference sequence). Trimming cost V 6 bases and J 0 bases, with 9 bases left between them. CDR3 coding DNA: TGTGCCAGTAGCCCCGGGGTCTCCTACGAGCAGTACTTC. Translating it yields CASSPGVSYEQYF.

This clone was counted only a few times. The V gene is TRBV28, the J gene TRBJ1-1, with a possible D match to TRBD1 (6 bases). Germline values: CDR1 MDHEN, CDR2 SYDVKM. The CDR3 runs 13 residues. Trimming removed 2 bases from V and 10 bases from J, with 14 bases in between. The CDR3 loop is CASSLRGANLAFF. As DNA, the CDR3 is TGTGCCAGCAGTTTACGGGGGGCGAATTTAGCTTTCTTT.

CDR3 sequence reads: CASSSPGGLYSYEQYF. CDR3 in DNA: TGCGCCAGCAGCTCCCCAGGGGGCCTGTACTCCTACGAGCAGTACTTC. V usage is TRBV5-1 and J usage is TRBJ2-7, with 8 bases lining up with TRBD1. The J segment lost 0 bases and the V segment lost 3 bases, leaving 8 bases of the junction unmatched. The CDR3 length is 16 residues. Germline CDR1 SGHRS, CDR2 YFSETQ.

The CDR3 here is CASRRTGEQPQHF. The CDR3 region has the DNA TGTGCCAGCAGGCGTACAGGAGAACAGCCCCAGCATTTT. The J gene is TRBJ1-5, the V gene TRBV28, with a weak D call TRBD1 (5 bases). Germline V gene lookup returns CDR1 MDHEN and CDR2 SYDVKM. V was shortened by 6 bases and J by 7 bases, with 13 bases between the two germline ends. CDR3 size: 13 residues.

The chain links TRBV29-1 to TRBJ2-3; 10 bases line up with TRBD2. Trimming at V came to 4 bases and at J to 7 bases, leaving 5 bases not matched to a gene. This CDR3 is built from 13 residues. Germline V gives CDR1 SQVTM, CDR2 ANQGSEA. CDR3 amino acids: CSVGPSGGNTQYF. The CDR3 bases are TGCAGCGTTGGTCCTAGCGGGGGAAATACGCAGTATTTT.

As to this clone: A much larger clone lies a single base off, so this may be a read error. The chain uses TRBV7-9 and TRBJ1-1; D gene uncertain. The length of the CDR3 is 13 residues. V shed 2 bases and J shed 1 base, with 5 bases lying between them. Germline values: CDR1 SEHNR, CDR2 FQNEAQ (reference sequence). CDR3 in amino acids: CASSLNGNTEAFF. CDR3 DNA sequence: TGTGCCAGCAGCTTAAACGGGAACACTGAAGCTTTCTTT.

The chain has TRBV30 and TRBJ2-7, with D maybe TRBD1 (6 bases). The V end lost 4 bases, the J end lost 2 bases, and 9 bases lay between the germline ends. CDR3 size: 12 residues. Germline V gene lookup returns CDR1 GTSNPN and CDR2 SVGIG (reference sequence). The CDR3 here is CAWNRETYEQYF. As DNA, the CDR3 is TGTGCCTGGAACAGGGAGACCTACGAGCAGTACTTC.

The rearrangement uses TRBV5-4 and TRBJ2-7, with 7 bases identical to TRBD1. The V segment lost 4 bases and the J segment 6 bases; nucleotides outside the gene matches: 13. The germline CDR1 and CDR2 sequences are SGHNT and YYREEE (reference sequence). This CDR3 has 15 amino acids. The DNA for the CDR3 is TGTGCCAGCAGCCTCAAGGGGGCTATCTCGGGCGAGCAGTACTTC. Its protein is CASSLKGAISGEQYF.

This chain links TRBV6-1 with TRBJ1-2, with TRBD1 identical over 9 bases. Germline CDR1 MNHNS, CDR2 SASEGT. With V trimmed by 4 bases and J by 6 bases, 6 bases remained unmatched. The CDR3 is 14 residues long. In DNA, the CDR3 is TGTGCCAGCAGTGGGTGGGACAGGGACGATGGCTACACCTTC. The encoded protein is CASSGWDRDDGYTF.

This chain uses TRBV18 with TRBJ2-4; TRBD1 aligns across 12 bases. The CDR3 extends over 17 amino acids. Germline V CDR1 and CDR2: KGHSH, LQKENI. With 2 bases clipped from V and 7 bases from J, the junction kept 9 bases outside the gene matches. The CDR3 coding sequence is TGTGCCAGCTCACCAGGGACAGGGGGCGATTTCGGTAACATTCAGTACTTC. This codes for CASSPGTGGDFGNIQYF.